What follows are 31 T cell receptor beta chains derived from one specimen sequenced in a study of OX40 agonist ivuxolimab in advanced cancers. Only in-frame clones appear in the TCRdb table, and some are missing; sequencing was by immunoSEQ multiplex PCR. The sample yields over 40,000 clones, around 81% seen once. The sequenced sample was CD4+ or CD8+ T cells sorted from blood, obtained in a trial of the OX40 agonist ivuxolimab. Source of these receptors: an adult with an advanced solid tumor such as melanoma, head and neck, liver or kidney cancer.

The rearrangement uses TRBV28 and TRBJ1-5; the D is unclear. Germline lookup yields CDR1 MDHEN and CDR2 SYDVKM. This CDR3 spans 15 amino acids. Trimming cost V 2 bases and J 9 bases, with 17 bases left between them. The CDR3 bases are TGTGCCAGCAGTTTAGTCGGGATCCCGAAGCTGCCCCAGCATTTT. Translating gives CASSLVGIPKLPQHF.

The V gene is TRBV6-1, the J gene TRBJ1-4; no firm D call. Germline-derived CDR1 and CDR2 are MNHNS and SASEGT. V lost 3 bases and J 3 bases, leaving 17 bases between the germline ends. This CDR3 spans 17 amino acids. The CDR3 protein is CASSDPFGNSPNEKLFF. CDR3 bases: TGTGCCAGCAGTGACCCGTTCGGAAACAGCCCTAATGAAAAACTGTTTTTT.

The chain is built from TRBV11-1 and TRBJ2-3; TRBD2 agrees at 11 bases. The CDR3 has 17 amino acids. V shed 5 bases, J shed 4 bases, and the junction held 11 bases outside the gene matches. Germline CDR1 is SGHAT and CDR2 is FQDESV (reference sequence). CDR3 residues: CASSPERLAGGADTQYF. The CDR3 region has the DNA TGTGCCAGCAGCCCGGAGAGGCTAGCGGGAGGTGCAGATACGCAGTATTTT. Complete variable domain (other parts from reference TRBV11-1 and TRBJ2-3): EAEVAQSPRYKITEKSQAVAFWCDPISGHATLYWYRQILGQGPELLVQFQDESVVDDSQLPKDRFSAERLKGVDSTLKIQPAELGDSAMYLCASSPERLAGGADTQYFGPGTRLTVL.

The genes are TRBV28 and TRBJ1-2; D is unresolved. Germline CDR1 is MDHEN and CDR2 is SYDVKM. The V gene lost 3 bases and the J gene lost 4 bases, with 6 bases spanning the gap. The CDR3 is 12 residues long. The CDR3 bases are TGTGCCAGCAGTTTTAAGTCCTATGGCTACACCTTC. It specifies CASSFKSYGYTF.

The chain links TRBV14 to TRBJ2-7, with TRBD1 matching over 7 bases. Germline V lookup: CDR1 SGHDN, CDR2 FVKESK. CDR3 length equals 16 residues. Trimming at V came to 0 bases and at J to 5 bases, leaving 10 bases not matched to a gene. The CDR3 sequence is CASSQEGDSLGDEQYF. As DNA, the CDR3 is TGTGCCAGCAGCCAAGAAGGGGACAGTCTTGGGGACGAGCAGTACTTC.

The chain joins TRBV7-2 to TRBJ2-4, with D possibly TRBD2 on 6 matching bases. The CDR3 totals 14 residues. The V end was cut by 5 bases, the J end by 7 bases, with 15 bases between. The V gene's germline CDR1 is SGHTA and CDR2 FQGNSA. The CDR3 coding sequence is TGTGCCAGCAGCCCCTCAACGGGAGTTAACATTCAGTACTTC. Translated, it gives CASSPSTGVNIQYF.

The chain recombines TRBV15 with TRBJ1-1; D remains unclear. This CDR3 spans 13 amino acids. Germline CDR1 LNHNV, CDR2 YYDKDF (reference sequence). Trimming stripped 3 bases from V and 4 bases from J, with 9 bases between. CDR3 DNA: TGTGCCACCAGCAGGGATATCGGCACTGAAGCTTTCTTT. Amino acid sequence: CATSRDIGTEAFF.

This clone was counted once. This chain connects TRBV18 to TRBJ2-7; D is undetermined. Trimming removed 3 bases from V and 6 bases from J, with 12 bases in between. From germline, CDR1 is KGHSH and CDR2 LQKENI. The CDR3 is 13 amino acids. CDR3 nucleotides: TGTGCCAGCTCACCTTCGCCCGGAACCGAGCAGTACTTC. Its translation: CASSPSPGTEQYF.

This sequence joins TRBV11-1 and TRBJ2-7; D remains ambiguous. The V gene lost 8 bases and the J gene lost 10 bases, with 18 bases spanning the gap. CDR1 and CDR2 from the germline V gene are SGHAT and FQDESV (reference sequence). There are 12 residues in the CDR3. This chain's CDR3 is CASGSASYRQYF. The CDR3 DNA sequence: TGTGCCAGCGGGTCAGCCTCCTATCGTCAGTACTTC.

This sequence joins TRBV4-2 and TRBJ2-2; perhaps TRBD2 as D (7 bases). V was cut by 0 bases and J by 6 bases, with 11 bases left in between. The germline V gene encodes CDR1 LGHNA and CDR2 YNFKEQ. There are 15 residues in the CDR3. The CDR3 is CASSQDRGGPGELFF. The CDR3 DNA reads as TGTGCCAGCAGCCAAGATAGGGGGGGACCCGGGGAGCTGTTTTTT.

CDR3 sequence: CASSLVQAGTDTQYF. The CDR3 nucleotides read TGTGCCAGCAGCTTAGTACAGGCCGGCACAGATACGCAGTATTTT. This chain connects TRBV7-9 to TRBJ2-3; the D gene is possibly TRBD1 (5 bases). Germline CDR1 and CDR2: SEHNR and FQNEAQ (reference sequence). With 1 base removed from V and 1 base from J, the gap between germline ends came to 9 bases. The CDR3 is 15 amino acids.

The chain is built from TRBV6-6 and TRBJ1-5; D not certain. In germline, CDR1 is MNHNY, CDR2 SVGAGI (reference sequence). With 1 base removed from V and 6 bases from J, the gap between germline ends came to 10 bases. The CDR3 is 14 residues long. The CDR3 here is CASSYLGSAQPQHF. Here the CDR3 DNA reads TGTGCCAGCAGTTACTTGGGATCGGCTCAGCCCCAGCATTTT.

The CDR3 region has the DNA TGTGCCAGCAGTTTATCGCTGGCTAGCGGGAGGGCGAAGCAGTACTTC. Protein product: CASSLSLASGRAKQYF. The chain couples TRBV27 to TRBJ2-7, with 12 positions matching TRBD2. Trimming at V came to 0 bases and at J to 8 bases, leaving 8 bases not matched to a gene. Germline V gives CDR1 MNHEY, CDR2 SMNVEV (reference sequence). The CDR3 runs 16 residues.

CDR3 loop: CASSKRRREGRDNEQFF. The CDR3 DNA reads as TGTGCCAGCAGCAAGCGAAGGCGGGAGGGCCGGGACAATGAGCAGTTCTTC. The chain has TRBV11-2 and TRBJ2-1, with 9 bases that match TRBD2. The CDR3 covers 17 residues. The germline CDR1 and CDR2 sequences are SGHAT and FQNNGV. The V gene end was trimmed by 5 bases and the J gene end by 5 bases; junction bases not matched to a gene: 13.

CDR3 protein: CASSPPLTGRGNTIYF. CDR3 in DNA: TGTGCCAGCAGTCCCCCCCTGACAGGGAGGGGAAACACCATATATTTT. The genes are TRBV28 and TRBJ1-3; 7 nucleotides line up with TRBD1. V gave up 5 bases and J gave up 4 bases; unmatched junction bases: 11. Germline V gene data show CDR1 as MDHEN and CDR2 as SYDVKM. The length of the CDR3 is 16 residues.

This chain uses TRBV10-1 with TRBJ2-2; 10 nucleotides align to TRBD2. The V and J ends lost 4 bases and 0 bases, in that order; junction bases with no gene match: 2. There are 16 residues in the CDR3. The germline gives CDR1 WNHNN, CDR2 SYGVQD (reference sequence). This CDR3 reads CASSAGTSANTGELFF. The CDR3 nucleotides read TGCGCCAGCAGTGCCGGGACTAGCGCGAACACCGGGGAGCTGTTTTTT.

The V gene is TRBV6-5, the J gene TRBJ2-1; D may be TRBD2 (6 bases). CDR1 is MNHEY, CDR2 SVGAGI, per germline. The CDR3 consists of 13 residues. The V end was cut by 6 bases, the J end by 6 bases, with 12 bases between. As DNA, the CDR3 is TGTGCCAGCAGACAAGGACTAACCAATGAGCAGTTCTTC. Translation gives CASRQGLTNEQFF.

V and J are TRBV9 and TRBJ2-2; D tentatively reads TRBD1 or TRBD2 (5 bases each). Per the germline V gene, CDR1 is SGDLS and CDR2 is YYNGEE. V dropped 0 bases and J dropped 7 bases, with 13 bases sitting between them. The CDR3 sequence is 15 residues long. CDR3 residues: CASSVVGAKGGELFF. The CDR3 DNA sequence: TGTGCCAGCAGCGTAGTCGGGGCAAAGGGCGGGGAGCTGTTTTTT.

This chain links TRBV7-9 with TRBJ2-3; no firm D call. The CDR3 has 15 residues. Trimming took 2 bases from V and 0 from J, leaving 9 bases between them. Germline loops: CDR1 SEHNR, CDR2 FQNEAQ (reference sequence). CDR3: CASSLLGSSTDTQYF. In nucleotides, the CDR3 is TGTGCCAGCAGCTTATTGGGCAGTAGCACAGATACGCAGTATTTT.

This CDR3 is CASSLSGAGDNEQFF. The CDR3 coding sequence is TGTGCCAGCAGTCTTAGCGGGGCCGGGGACAATGAGCAGTTCTTC. The gene calls are TRBV6-6 and TRBJ2-1; TRBD2 aligns across 8 bases. CDR1 is MNHNY and CDR2 is SVGAGI in the germline V gene (reference sequence). This CDR3 contains 15 residues. J was trimmed by 5 bases and V by 5 bases; bases with no gene match: 8.

This clone came up once. Mismatch with germline at one junction end may stem from a read error. Other DNA sequences within the sample encode an identical CDR3. CDR3 region: CASSLGGIATNEKLFF. CDR3 nucleotides: TGTGCCAGTAGCTTAGGAGGGATAGCAACTAATGAAAAACTGTTTTTT. The V gene is TRBV11-3, the J gene TRBJ1-4, with D unclear. Germline CDR1 reads SGHNT; CDR2 reads YENEEA. The CDR3 spans 16 residues.

The sample holds a few counts of this clone. The chain joins TRBV30 to TRBJ2-1; 10 nucleotides align to TRBD2. This CDR3 has 15 residues. After removal of 0 bases from V and 8 bases from J, the junction contained 7 bases not matched to a gene. CDR1 GTSNPN and CDR2 SVGIG come from the germline V gene (reference sequence). The CDR3 coding sequence is TGTGCCTGGAGTGTACTAAGCGGGAGGGTGCATGAGCAGTTCTTC. Amino acid sequence: CAWSVLSGRVHEQFF.

This clone has only a few counts. The chain recombines TRBV19 with TRBJ1-1; D gene unclear. V lost 4 bases and J 5 bases, leaving 2 bases between the germline ends. The CDR3 sequence is 10 residues long. Germline V CDR1 and CDR2: LNHDA, SQIVND (reference sequence). The CDR3, as DNA: TGTGCCAGTAGTAGGACTGAAGCTTTCTTT. Amino acid sequence: CASSRTEAFF. Full variable domain (remainder filled in from reference TRBV19 and TRBJ1-1): DGGITQSPKYLFRKEGQNVTLSCEQNLNHDAMYWYRQDPGQGLRLIYYSQIVNDFQKGDIAEGYSVSREKKESFPLTVTSAQKNPTAFYLCASSRTEAFFGQGTRLTVV.

The chain is built from TRBV30 and TRBJ1-6, with D possibly being TRBD1 (6 bases). The germline V gene encodes CDR1 GTSNPN and CDR2 SVGIG (reference sequence). This CDR3 region has 16 residues. The ends were cut back, 2 bases at V and 7 bases at J, with 18 bases in the middle. CDR3 in DNA: TGTGCCTGGAGTACACAACGGGACACTTCCAATTCACCCCTCCACTTT. Its translation is CAWSTQRDTSNSPLHF.

The rearrangement links TRBV7-9 to TRBJ2-7, with 7 nucleotides matching TRBD1. Germline trimming cut 5 bases from V and 6 bases from J; bases unmatched to any gene: 10. Per germline, CDR1 SEHNR and CDR2 FQNEAQ (reference sequence). This CDR3 has 14 residues. CDR3 coding DNA: TGTGCCAGCAGCCCGACGGGACAGAGTGCCGAGCAGTACTTC. Protein product: CASSPTGQSAEQYF.

The rearrangement joins TRBV28 to TRBJ2-5, with D uncertain. The CDR3 has 11 residues. V was pared by 4 bases and J by 3 bases, with 3 bases between. Germline lookup yields CDR1 MDHEN and CDR2 SYDVKM. As DNA, the CDR3 is TGTGCCAGCAGTTATAAAGAGACCCAGTACTTC. Protein sequence: CASSYKETQYF. The full variable domain, with the rest looked up from reference TRBV28 and TRBJ2-5, is DVKVTQSSRYLVKRTGEKVFLECVQDMDHENMFWYRQDPGLGLRLIYFSYDVKMKEKGDIPEGYSVSREKKERFSLILESASTNQTSMYLCASSYKETQYFGPGTRLLVL.

The chain joins TRBV19 to TRBJ1-1; 7 positions match TRBD1. The CDR3 loop spans 13 amino acids. V shed 5 bases, J shed 6 bases, and the junction held 6 bases outside the gene matches. The germline gives CDR1 LNHDA, CDR2 SQIVND (reference sequence). In DNA, the CDR3 is TGTGCCAGTAGTCCAGGGGGAGGGGCTGAAGCTTTCTTT. Its protein is CASSPGGGAEAFF.

The chain couples TRBV2 to TRBJ2-7; 8 bases agree with TRBD2. The V segment lost 3 bases and the J segment 3 bases; nucleotides outside the gene matches: 7. This CDR3 contains 15 residues. CDR1 is SNHLY and CDR2 is FYNNEI in the germline V gene. The CDR3 DNA follows: TGTGCCAGCAGTGATTACGGCGGGAGGCGCTACGAGCAGTACTTC. It codes for CASSDYGGRRYEQYF.

J is TRBJ2-3 and V is TRBV25-1; D might be TRBD1 (6 bases). CDR1 is MGHDK, CDR2 SYGVNS, per germline. V gave up 8 bases and J gave up 1 base, with 16 bases separating them. The CDR3 totals 15 residues. CDR3 bases: TGTGCCAGCCCCCTCCCGGGACACCGCACAGATACGCAGTATTTT. It yields the protein CASPLPGHRTDTQYF.

This chain uses TRBV21-1 with TRBJ2-4; no DNA check was done on the table's D call, TRBD2. TRBV21-1 is described as a pseudogene. The CDR3 has 16 amino acids. CDR3 sequence (DNA): TGTGCCAGCAGCAAAGCGGCAGGACTAGCCAAAAACATTCAGTACTTC. It yields the protein CASSKAAGLAKNIQYF.

This clone was seen more than once but under ten times. This chain connects TRBV6-1 to TRBJ1-4; 7 bases match TRBD1. V trimming: 2 bases; J trimming: 8 bases; junction bases outside the gene matches: 2. Germline V CDR1 and CDR2: MNHNS, SASEGT. There are 13 residues in the CDR3. DNA of the CDR3: TGTGCCAGCAGTGAAAAGGGGGCGGAAAAACTGTTTTTT. Its translation: CASSEKGAEKLFF.